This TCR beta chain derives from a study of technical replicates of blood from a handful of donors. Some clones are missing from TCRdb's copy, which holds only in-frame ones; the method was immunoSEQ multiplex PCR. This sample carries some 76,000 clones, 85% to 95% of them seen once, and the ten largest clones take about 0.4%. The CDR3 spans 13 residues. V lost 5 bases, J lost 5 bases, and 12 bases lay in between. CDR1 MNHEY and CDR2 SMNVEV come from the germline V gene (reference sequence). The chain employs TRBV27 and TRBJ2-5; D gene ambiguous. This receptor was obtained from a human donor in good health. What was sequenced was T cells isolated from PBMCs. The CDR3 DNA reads TGTGCCAGCAGTCCGCCAGCTAGGGAGACCCAGTACTTC. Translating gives CASSPPARETQYF.